This is a list of T cell receptor beta chains from one sample in a study of shared clonotypes between healthy human individuals. Profiling relied on immunoSEQ multiplex PCR, and the TCRdb table lists in-frame clones only, not all of them. This table holds about 2.4 million clones, approximately 94% found once. Sample: naive CD4+ T cells from PBMCs. These receptors originate from a man aged 18 to 35 in good health. Some clones in this sample may be carry-over from other donors' samples. The CDR3 runs from the conserved cysteine through the conserved F or W. A D gene is named only where the DNA matches it firmly. Expanded clones get a size class; other rows say once, few or many, or leave the size out.

d_gene,j_gene,v_gene,abundance,CDR3nt,CDR3aa
NA,TRBJ1-6,TRBV28,once,TGTGCCAGCAGCATGGAAAATAATTCACCCCTCCACTTT,CASSMENNSPLHF
NA,TRBJ1-4,TRBV5-8,NA,TGTGCCAGCGGGGGCGGAGCTAATGAAAAACTGTTTTTT,CASGGGANEKLFF
TRBD1,TRBJ1-2,TRBV7-9,NA,TGTGCCAGCAGCCGATTACCGGGACAGGGGTCCTATGGCTACACCTTC,CASSRLPGQGSYGYTF
TRBD2,TRBJ2-1,TRBV7-9,NA,TGTGCCAGCAGCCCTTCGAGACTAGCGGGAGATCGGAATGAGCAGTTCTTC,CASSPSRLAGDRNEQFF
TRBD1,TRBJ1-3,TRBV5-4,NA,TGTGCCAGCAGCAAGGGACAGGGAGGCTCTGGAAACACCATATATTTT,CASSKGQGGSGNTIYF
TRBD1,TRBJ1-1,TRBV27,NA,TGTGGGGGGGCCCGACAGGGGGCCGGCGCTGAAGCTTTCTTT,CGGARQGAGAEAFF
NA,TRBJ2-2,TRBV9,NA,TGTGCCAGCAGCGTATTCGGATCGAACACCGGGGAGCTGTTTTTT,CASSVFGSNTGELFF
TRBD2,TRBJ2-2,TRBV5-1,NA,TGCGCCAGCAGCTTGCTAGCGGGGGCTACCGGGGAGCTGTTTTTT,CASSLLAGATGELFF
NA,TRBJ1-3,TRBV9,once,TGTGCCAGCAGCCCGATAGGAGCGGGCTCTGGAAACACCATATATTTT,CASSPIGAGSGNTIYF
TRBD1,TRBJ1-2,TRBV2,NA,TGTGCCAGCATGCTTACGGGACAGGGCGGTGGCTACACCTTC,CASMLTGQGGGYTF
TRBD2,TRBJ2-7,TRBV11-2,NA,TGTGCCAGCAGCTTAGGCCCCACCGGGACTAGCGGGAGTATGTACTTC,CASSLGPTGTSGSMYF
TRBD2,TRBJ2-3,TRBV7-9,NA,TGTGCCAGCAGCTCTCCCGGGGGGGGGCGCATAGATACGCAGTATTTT,CASSSPGGGRIDTQYF
NA,TRBJ1-2,TRBV28,NA,TGTGCCAGCAGTTTCTCGGGGCCCTATGGCTACACCTTC,CASSFSGPYGYTF
TRBD2,TRBJ2-7,TRBV29-1,NA,TGCAGCGTTGAAGAATCACCGACTAGCGGGAGTCGGTACGAGCAGTACTTC,CSVEESPTSGSRYEQYF
NA,TRBJ2-7,TRBV6-6,few,TGTGCCATTAACTCGGGGTACGAGCAGTACTTC,CAINSGYEQYF
TRBD2,TRBJ2-3,TRBV11-2,NA,TGTGCCAGCAGCTTTACTAGCGGGAGCATAGATACGCAGTATTTT,CASSFTSGSIDTQYF
NA,TRBJ2-3,TRBV10-3,NA,TGTGCCATCAGTGCTAGGGTGGGAGAGGGTACAGATACGCAGTATTTT,CAISARVGEGTDTQYF
NA,TRBJ1-2,TRBV5-4,NA,TGTGCCAGCAGCCTACCCGGTTATAACTATGGCTACACCTTC,CASSLPGYNYGYTF
TRBD1,TRBJ1-1,TRBV7-9,few,TGTGCCAGCAGGAATGGGGGACAGAGCCTGGGGACTGAAGCTTTCTTT,CASRNGGQSLGTEAFF
NA,TRBJ2-1,TRBV11-3,NA,TGTGCCAGCAGCGCAAGCTGGGGGCACAATGAGCAGTTCTTC,CASSASWGHNEQFF
TRBD1,TRBJ2-3,TRBV10-3,NA,TGTGCCATCAGCCTCCGGACAGGAGCACCCACAGATACGCAGTATTTT,CAISLRTGAPTDTQYF
NA,TRBJ2-1,TRBV5-1,NA,TGCGCCAGCACGAGGTTAGCAGATGGCAATGAGCAGTTCTTC,CASTRLADGNEQFF
TRBD2,TRBJ2-2,TRBV7-8,NA,TGTGCCAGCAGCTTATGGACTAGCGTTCCCGGGGAGCTGTTTTTT,CASSLWTSVPGELFF
NA,TRBJ2-3,TRBV7-8,NA,TGTGCCAGCCGTCGTGGGGCGAGCACAGATACGCAGTATTTT,CASRRGASTDTQYF
NA,TRBJ2-2,TRBV5-1,NA,TGCGCCAGCAGCTTGCTAGGTTCCGGGGAGCTGTTTTTT,CASSLLGSGELFF
TRBD2,TRBJ2-1,TRBV11-3,NA,TGTGCCAGCAGCTTGCGGGGGAGTAATGAGCAGTTCTTC,CASSLRGSNEQFF
NA,TRBJ2-5,TRBV7-8,NA,TGTGCCAGCAGCACGTCTGGGAGTAACCAAGAGACCCAGTACTTC,CASSTSGSNQETQYF
TRBD2,TRBJ2-7,TRBV5-1,NA,TGCGCCAGCAGCCCCCTCGGGAGGGACGAGCAGTACTTC,CASSPLGRDEQYF
NA,TRBJ1-5,TRBV6-5,NA,TGTGCCAGCAGTACAGGAGTTAGCAATCAGCCCCAGCATTTT,CASSTGVSNQPQHF
NA,TRBJ2-1,TRBV5-1,NA,TGCGCCAGCAGCTTGATAACGGGCCTAGGCGATGAGCAGTTCTTC,CASSLITGLGDEQFF
NA,TRBJ2-1,TRBV6-4,NA,TGTGCCAGCAGTGACTCGCTAAATGAGCAGTTCTTC,CASSDSLNEQFF
NA,TRBJ2-1,TRBV28,NA,TGTGCCAGCAGTTTATTGTCGGGGGAGCAGTTCTTC,CASSLLSGEQFF
NA,TRBJ2-3,TRBV7-2,NA,TGTGCCAGCAGCCCCAGAAACACAGATACGCAGTATTTT,CASSPRNTDTQYF
TRBD1,TRBJ2-4,TRBV19,NA,TGTGCCAGTAGTCTCAGGCAGGACAGGTTTGGAAACATTCAGTACTTC,CASSLRQDRFGNIQYF
NA,TRBJ2-1,TRBV5-6,NA,TGTGCCAGCAGCTCTTTCCCCGACATTTGGTCCTACAATGAGCAGTTCTTC,CASSSFPDIWSYNEQFF
NA,TRBJ2-1,TRBV4-3,NA,TGCGCCAGCAGCCAAGAGGGACTGGGAGAGCAGTTCTTC,CASSQEGLGEQFF
NA,TRBJ2-7,TRBV27,NA,TGTGCCAGCAGCTTCACCCGGGCCAAGGTCTACGAGCAGTACTTC,CASSFTRAKVYEQYF
TRBD1,TRBJ1-5,TRBV28,NA,TGTGCCAGCATCGGGGCAGACAGGGAAGGTCAGCCCCAGCATTTT,CASIGADREGQPQHF
NA,TRBJ2-1,TRBV7-9,NA,TGTGCCAGCAGCTTAGGCCTAGCGTTTAATGAGCAGTTCTTC,CASSLGLAFNEQFF
TRBD1,TRBJ1-2,TRBV2,NA,TGTGCCAGCAGCGTCAGGGGGCGCCCGGAAGGCTACACCTTC,CASSVRGRPEGYTF
NA,TRBJ2-1,TRBV5-1,NA,TGCGCCAGCAGCTTGGTTAGGGTAAATGAGCAGTTCTTC,CASSLVRVNEQFF
NA,TRBJ1-1,TRBV7-9,few,TGTGCCAGCAGCTTTCATGTTCCGGGATTCAACACTGAAGCTTTCTTT,CASSFHVPGFNTEAFF